Below, one TCR beta chain is given with its context. The data are from a study of blood T cell repertoires in COVID-19. The length of the CDR3 is 15 residues. V lost 3 bases and J lost 5; bases outside the gene matches: 1. Libraries were prepared by immunoSEQ multiplex PCR; TCRdb keeps only in-frame clonotypes and omits some of them. The sample consists of 70,000 or so clones, about nine tenths of them appearing once. This chain connects TRBV23-1 to TRBJ2-1; 13 positions match TRBD2. TRBV23-1 is noted as an ORF with a role that remains uncertain. Sequencing input: peripheral blood. The receptor comes from an elderly woman with active or convalescent COVID-19. The CDR3 protein is CASSQGLAGNNEQFF. CDR3 bases: TGCGCCAGCAGTCAGGGACTAGCGGGGAACAATGAGCAGTTCTTC.